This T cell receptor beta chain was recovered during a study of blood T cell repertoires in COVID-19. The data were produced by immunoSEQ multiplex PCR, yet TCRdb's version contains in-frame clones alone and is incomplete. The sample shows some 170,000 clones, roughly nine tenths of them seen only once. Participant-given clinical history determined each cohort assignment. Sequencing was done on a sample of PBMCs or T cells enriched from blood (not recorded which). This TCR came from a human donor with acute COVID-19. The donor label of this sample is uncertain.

As DNA, the CDR3 is TGTGCCAGCAGCCAAGTAGGGGGGGTAAACGAGCAGTACTTC. The encoded protein is CASSQVGGVNEQYF. The chain carries TRBV3-1 (or the pseudogene TRBV3-2) and TRBJ2-7, with D tentatively TRBD2 (7 bases). From germline, CDR1 is LGHDT and CDR2 YNNKEL (reference sequence). There are 14 residues in the CDR3. V shed 1 base and J shed 5 bases, with 12 bases lying between them.